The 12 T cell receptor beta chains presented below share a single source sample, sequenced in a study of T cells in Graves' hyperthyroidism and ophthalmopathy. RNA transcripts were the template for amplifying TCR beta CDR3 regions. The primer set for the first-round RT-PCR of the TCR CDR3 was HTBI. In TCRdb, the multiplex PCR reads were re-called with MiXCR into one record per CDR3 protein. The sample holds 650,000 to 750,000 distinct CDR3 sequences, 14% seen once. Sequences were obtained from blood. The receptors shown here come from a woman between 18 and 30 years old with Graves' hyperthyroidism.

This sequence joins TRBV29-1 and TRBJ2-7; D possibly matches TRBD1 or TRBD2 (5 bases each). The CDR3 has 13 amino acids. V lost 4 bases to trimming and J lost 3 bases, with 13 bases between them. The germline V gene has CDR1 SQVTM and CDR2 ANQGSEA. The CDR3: CSVVPGPSYEQYF. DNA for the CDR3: TGCAGCGTTGTCCCGGGACCGAGCTACGAGCAGTACTTC.

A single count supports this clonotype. As DNA, the CDR3 is TGCGCCAGCACGCCTAGCGGCAATCCAAGGCGGTTCTTC. The encoded protein is CASTPSGNPRRFF. The chain couples TRBV10-2 to TRBJ2-1; the match to TRBD2 covers 7 bases. The CDR3 has 13 residues. The germline CDR1 and CDR2 sequences are WSHSY and SAAADI. The trim removed 7 bases at V and 15 bases at J, leaving 15 bases unmatched.

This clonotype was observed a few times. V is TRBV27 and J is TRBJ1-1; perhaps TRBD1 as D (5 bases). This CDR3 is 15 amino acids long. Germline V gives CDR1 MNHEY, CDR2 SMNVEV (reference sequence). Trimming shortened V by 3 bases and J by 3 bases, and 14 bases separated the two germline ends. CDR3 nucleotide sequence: TGTGCCAGCAGTTTGGGGTGGGGACTGGACACTGAAGCTTTCTTT. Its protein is CASSLGWGLDTEAFF.

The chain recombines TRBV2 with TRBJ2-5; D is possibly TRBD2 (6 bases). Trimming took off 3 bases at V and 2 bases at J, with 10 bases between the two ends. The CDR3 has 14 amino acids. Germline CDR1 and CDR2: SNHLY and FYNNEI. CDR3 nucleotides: TGTGCCAGCAGTGATGGGGGGTGGCAAGAGACCCAGTACTTC. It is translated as CASSDGGWQETQYF.

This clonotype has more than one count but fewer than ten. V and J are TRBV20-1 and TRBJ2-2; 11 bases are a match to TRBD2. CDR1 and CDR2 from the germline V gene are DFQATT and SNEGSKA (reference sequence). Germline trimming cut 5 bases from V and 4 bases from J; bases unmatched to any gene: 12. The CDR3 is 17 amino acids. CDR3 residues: CSAGTSGLSRFTGELFF. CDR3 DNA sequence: TGCAGTGCTGGGACTAGCGGCTTGTCTCGTTTCACCGGGGAGCTGTTTTTT.

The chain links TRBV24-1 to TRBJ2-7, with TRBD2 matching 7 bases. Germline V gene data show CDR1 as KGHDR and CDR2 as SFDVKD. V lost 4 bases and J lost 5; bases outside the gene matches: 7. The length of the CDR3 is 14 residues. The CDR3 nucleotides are TGTGCCACCAGTGACCGGACTAGTTTCCACGAGCAGTACTTC. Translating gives CATSDRTSFHEQYF.

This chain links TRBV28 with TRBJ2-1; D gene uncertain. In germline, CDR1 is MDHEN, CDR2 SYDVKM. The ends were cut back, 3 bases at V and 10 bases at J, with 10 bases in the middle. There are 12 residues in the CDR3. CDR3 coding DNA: TGTGCCAGCAGTTTCTCCCTCTACGAGCAGTTCTTC. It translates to CASSFSLYEQFF.

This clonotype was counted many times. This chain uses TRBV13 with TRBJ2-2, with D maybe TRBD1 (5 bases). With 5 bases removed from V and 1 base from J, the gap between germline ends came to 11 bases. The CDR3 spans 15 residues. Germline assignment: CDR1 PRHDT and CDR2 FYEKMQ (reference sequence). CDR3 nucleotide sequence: TGTGCCAGCAGCATCCAAACAGGGAACACCGGGGAGCTGTTTTTT. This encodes CASSIQTGNTGELFF.

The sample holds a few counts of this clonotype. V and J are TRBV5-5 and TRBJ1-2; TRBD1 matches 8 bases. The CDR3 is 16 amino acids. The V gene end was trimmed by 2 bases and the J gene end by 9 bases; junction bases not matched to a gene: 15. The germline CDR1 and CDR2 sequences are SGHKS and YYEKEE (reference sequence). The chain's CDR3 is CASSFLENSRGQSYTF. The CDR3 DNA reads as TGTGCCAGCAGCTTCTTGGAAAATTCCAGGGGGCAAAGCTACACCTTC.

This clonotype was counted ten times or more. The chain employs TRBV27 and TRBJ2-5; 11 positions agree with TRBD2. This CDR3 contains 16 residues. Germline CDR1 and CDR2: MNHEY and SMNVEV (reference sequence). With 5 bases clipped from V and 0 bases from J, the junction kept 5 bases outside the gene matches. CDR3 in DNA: TGTGCCAGCAGTGGCCTGGGACTAGCGGACCAAGAGACCCAGTACTTC. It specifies CASSGLGLADQETQYF.

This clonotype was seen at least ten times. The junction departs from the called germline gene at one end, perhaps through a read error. This CDR3 is CASGLVPGEDSQYF. CDR3 coding DNA: TGTGCTAGTGGTTTGGTACCGGGCGAAGATTCGCAGTATTTT. The rearrangement joins TRBV12-5 to TRBJ2-3; unclear D gene. The CDR3 totals 14 residues. Germline V lookup: CDR1 LGHNT, CDR2 FRNRAP.

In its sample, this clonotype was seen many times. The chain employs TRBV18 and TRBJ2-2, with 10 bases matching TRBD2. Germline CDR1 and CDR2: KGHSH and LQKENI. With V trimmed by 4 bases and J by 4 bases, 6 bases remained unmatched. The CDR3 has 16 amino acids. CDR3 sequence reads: CASSQRTSGSTGELFF. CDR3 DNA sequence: TGTGCCAGCTCACAACGGACTAGCGGATCCACCGGGGAGCTGTTTTTT.